This T cell receptor (beta chain) comes out of a study of yellow fever vaccine responses in identical twins. Study-wide points: Reportedly, the T cell response mounted by twins to vaccine seemed partly convergent, partly personalized.

As regards this clonotype: Its antigen is as yet unknown.

V lost 0 bases and J 6 bases, leaving 21 bases between the germline ends. The germline V gene has CDR1 SGHDT and CDR2 YYEEEE. The CDR3 loop spans 17 amino acids. TCRdb fed the RT-PCR reads into MiXCR, producing one record per CDR3 protein. There are about 1,100 distinct CDR3 sequences in the sample; roughly 83% occur only once, and around a quarter lies in the top ten. The receptor's source is a female donor who received the yellow fever vaccine. The sample in question was T cells from blood (PBMCs), unsorted or a sorted subset (not recorded which), obtained before or after yellow fever vaccination (not recorded which). The rearrangement uses TRBV5-6 and TRBJ1-2; D might be TRBD1 (6 bases). This chain's CDR3 is CASSLGQEVRGADGYTF. CDR3 in DNA: TGTGCCAGCAGCTTGGGTCAGGAGGTCAGGGGTGCCGATGGCTACACCTTC. The full variable domain, in which reference TRBV5-6 and TRBJ1-2 provide the parts outside the CDR3, is DAGVTQSPTHLIKTRGQQVTLRCSPKSGHDTVSWYQQALGQGPQFIFQYYEEEERQRGNFPDRFSGHQFPNYSSELNVNALLLGDSALYLCASSLGQEVRGADGYTFGSGTRLTVV.